The 28 T cell receptor beta chains below all came from one sample that was sequenced in a study of molecular identifiers for immune sequencing clone quantification. TCRdb analysed the PCR reads with MiXCR anew, one entry per CDR3 protein. Of about 640,000 distinct CDR3 sequences in the sample, 15% to 20% were seen once. Sequences were obtained from naive CD8+ T cells from blood, with Jurkat cell RNA spiked in. Stated subset: FACS-sorted CD8+CD4-CCR7+CD45RA+ naive T cells. The source is a human donor in good health. Some libraries in this study had Jurkat cell RNA spiked in.

This chain joins TRBV30 and TRBJ2-7, with D perhaps being TRBD1 or TRBD2 (5 bases each). Germline CDR1 GTSNPN, CDR2 SVGIG (reference sequence). V was shortened by 4 bases and J by 3 bases, with 16 bases between the two germline ends. This CDR3 comprises 14 residues. The CDR3 spells CAWTPGTWDYEQYF. In DNA, the CDR3 is TGTGCCTGGACCCCAGGGACCTGGGACTACGAGCAGTACTTC.

This clonotype was seen at least ten times. This chain joins TRBV30 and TRBJ2-7, with unresolved D. Germline V CDR1 and CDR2: GTSNPN, SVGIG (reference sequence). The CDR3 length is 13 residues. V dropped 0 bases and J dropped 2 bases, with 8 bases sitting between them. CDR3 DNA sequence: TGTGCCTGGAGTGTATCCGGACCCTACGAGCAGTACTTC. Protein product: CAWSVSGPYEQYF.

As regards this clonotype: This sequence may be a read error, since a much larger clone differs from it by one base. This chain uses TRBV25-1 with TRBJ2-5; D gene ambiguous. The V gene's germline CDR1 is MGHDK and CDR2 SYGVNS. This CDR3 spans 14 amino acids. The chain's CDR3 is CAGSVYSGQETQYF. DNA of the CDR3: TGTGCCGGCAGTGTATACTCGGGCCAAGAGACCCAGTACTTC.

This clonotype was counted at least ten times. The rearrangement links TRBV28 to TRBJ1-5; TRBD1 might be the D (6 bases). Per germline, CDR1 MDHEN and CDR2 SYDVKM. CDR3 size: 18 residues. With 5 bases removed from V and 3 bases from J, the gap between germline ends came to 23 bases. The CDR3 loop reads CASSGGTGHQDLNQPQHF. The CDR3 DNA follows: TGTGCCAGCAGTGGGGGAACGGGACACCAAGACCTCAATCAGCCCCAGCATTTT.

Ten or more counts support this clonotype. The V call is TRBV7-9, the J call TRBJ2-1, with 8 bases that match TRBD1. Germline CDR1 and CDR2: SEHNR and FQNEAQ (reference sequence). V shed 5 bases and J 12 bases; nucleotides not matched to a gene: 15. This CDR3 is built from 15 residues. The CDR3 DNA is TGTGCCAGCAGCCGGACAGGGATTTACTACTTGGGGCAGTTCTTC. Protein: CASSRTGIYYLGQFF.

This clonotype was seen ten or more times. V and J are TRBV28 and TRBJ2-5; 10 bases are shared with TRBD2. This CDR3 has 14 residues. The ends lost 7 bases at V and 4 bases at J; junction bases unmatched: 6. In germline, CDR1 is MDHEN, CDR2 SYDVKM. The CDR3: CASTLIAGGETQYF. CDR3 DNA: TGTGCCAGCACCCTTATAGCGGGAGGAGAGACCCAGTACTTC.

This clonotype was counted a few times. The chain uses TRBV27 and TRBJ2-2; D unresolved. The V and J ends lost 8 bases and 6 bases respectively, with 16 bases between them. Looked up from germline, CDR1 is MNHEY and CDR2 is SMNVEV (reference sequence). There are 14 residues in the CDR3. DNA of the CDR3: TGTGCCAGCGGGAATCACCGACATCCCGGGGAGCTGTTTTTT. It codes for CASGNHRHPGELFF.

Of note for this clonotype: Relative to the germline gene, one junction end is altered; a read error may explain this. The rearrangement uses TRBV5-3 and TRBJ1-1; weak D call: TRBD1 (5 bases). TRBV5-3 is filed as an ORF, its function uncertain. The CDR3 runs to 14 residues. This CDR3 reads CASSWGGFNTEAFF. The DNA of the CDR3 is TGTGCCAGCAGCTGGGGGGGATTCAACACTGAAGCTTTCTTT.

On this clonotype itself: Being one base from a much bigger clone, this may be a read error. The chain couples TRBV7-9 to TRBJ1-4; D is possibly TRBD1 (5 bases). This CDR3 contains 13 residues. In germline, CDR1 is SEHNR, CDR2 FQNEAQ (reference sequence). In DNA, the CDR3 is TGTGCCAGCAGCTCGGGGGGTCATGAAAGACTGTTTTTT. Translated: CASSSGGHERLFF.

This clonotype was counted many times. The chain couples TRBV30 to TRBJ1-1; D gene uncertain. The CDR3 is made up of 12 amino acids. The V gene's germline CDR1 is GTSNPN and CDR2 SVGIG (reference sequence). Trimming removed 0 bases at V and 7 bases at J, with 9 bases between. The CDR3 loop is CAWSVGRFEAFF. The CDR3 nucleotides are TGTGCCTGGAGTGTAGGCAGGTTTGAAGCTTTCTTT.

This clonotype appeared many times. The chain joins TRBV4-2 to TRBJ2-7; D is uncertain. The germline gives CDR1 LGHNA, CDR2 YNFKEQ. Trimming pared 0 bases from V and 5 bases from J, leaving 5 bases between. The CDR3 extends over 12 amino acids. The CDR3 DNA is TGTGCCAGCAGCCAAGAGGGGAACGAGCAGTACTTC. Translating it yields CASSQEGNEQYF.

This clonotype was detected many times. The chain couples TRBV12-3 or TRBV12-4 to TRBJ1-1; 7 nucleotides match TRBD1. The J segment lost 6 bases and the V segment lost 5 bases, leaving 9 bases of the junction unmatched. CDR3 length: 14 amino acids. This CDR3 reads CASSVLDRFAEAFF. In nucleotides, the CDR3 is TGTGCCAGCAGTGTGCTGGACAGGTTCGCTGAAGCTTTCTTT.

This clonotype occurred many times. The rearrangement links TRBV30 to TRBJ1-5; no clear D gene. CDR1 GTSNPN and CDR2 SVGIG come from the germline V gene (reference sequence). This CDR3 spans 15 amino acids. Trimming took 2 bases from V and 0 from J, leaving 11 bases between them. CDR3 nucleotide sequence: TGTGCCTGGAGTTACACCGGCAGTAGCAATCAGCCCCAGCATTTT. Translating it yields CAWSYTGSSNQPQHF.

This clonotype showed up many times. The chain combines TRBV11-2 with TRBJ2-7; a weak D match, TRBD2 (5 bases). The CDR3 sequence is 13 residues long. Trimming cost V 1 base and J 5 bases, with 9 bases left between them. Germline loops: CDR1 SGHAT, CDR2 FQNNGV. The CDR3 region has the DNA TGTGCCAGCAGCTTAGGTCCGCGGGACGAGCAGTACTTC. It is translated as CASSLGPRDEQYF.

At least ten counts were recorded for this clonotype. The chain's CDR3 is CASLRDRRETQYF. CDR3 bases: TGTGCCAGCTTACGAGACCGGCGTGAGACCCAGTACTTC. This sequence joins TRBV27 and TRBJ2-5; the D is unclear. There are 13 residues in the CDR3. Germline V lookup: CDR1 MNHEY, CDR2 SMNVEV (reference sequence). The ends were cut back, 8 bases at V and 5 bases at J, with 15 bases in the middle.

This chain uses TRBV19 with TRBJ1-5; 7 positions agree with TRBD1. Germline CDR1 is LNHDA and CDR2 is SQIVND (reference sequence). V lost 6 bases and J lost 2; bases outside the gene matches: 7. The CDR3 has 15 amino acids. CDR3 sequence: CASSEGQDRNQPQHF. The CDR3 DNA is TGTGCCAGTAGCGAAGGACAGGACCGCAATCAGCCCCAGCATTTT.

On this clonotype: Since a much larger clone is just one base distant, this may be a read error. V is TRBV28 and J is TRBJ2-5, with D perhaps TRBD1 or TRBD2 (7 bases each). V lost 1 base and J 1 base, leaving 13 bases between the germline ends. The CDR3 has 16 residues. CDR1 and CDR2 from the germline V gene are MDHEN and SYDVKM. In DNA, the CDR3 is TGTGCCAGCAGTTTATCAGGGGGGGCAGGCCAAGAGACCCAGTACTTC. This sequence encodes CASSLSGGAGQETQYF.

The rearrangement joins TRBV4-2 to TRBJ2-3; D not resolved. Per the germline V gene, CDR1 is LGHNA and CDR2 is YNFKEQ. This CDR3 contains 15 residues. V lost 0 bases, J lost 4 bases, and 11 bases lay in between. The CDR3 DNA follows: TGTGCCAGCAGCCAAGATTACACCCCGCCAGATACGCAGTATTTT. Translated, it gives CASSQDYTPPDTQYF.

This clonotype was seen repeatedly, ten times or more. V gene TRBV6-2 or TRBV6-3 combines with J gene TRBJ1-5; 9 bases fit TRBD1. Germline CDR1 MNHEY, CDR2 SVGEGT. V lost 2 bases, J lost 1 base, and 0 bases stayed unmatched. The CDR3 is made up of 15 amino acids. CDR3 loop: CASSYGTGSNQPQHF. The CDR3 DNA reads TGTGCCAGCAGTTACGGGACAGGGAGCAATCAGCCCCAGCATTTT.

In the case of this clonotype: The germline gene is not matched at one end of the junction; a read error may be the cause. The V call is TRBV7-8, the J call TRBJ2-1; a possible D gene is TRBD1 (5 bases). The CDR3 sequence is 16 residues long. From germline, CDR1 is SGHVS and CDR2 FQNEAQ. The CDR3 reads CASSPEGAHSYNEQLF. The CDR3 bases are TGCGCCAGCAGCCCGGAAGGGGCTCACTCCTACAATGAGCAGCTCTTC.

This clonotype was observed at least ten times. This chain links TRBV20-1 with TRBJ2-1, with 7 bases fitting TRBD2. Germline assignment: CDR1 DFQATT and CDR2 SNEGSKA (reference sequence). The CDR3 is 10 residues long. After removal of 4 bases from V and 9 bases from J, the junction contained 0 bases not matched to a gene. The DNA of the CDR3 is TGCAGTGCTACTAGCGGTGAGCAGTTCTTC. Its translation is CSATSGEQFF.

This clonotype appeared many times. The gene calls are TRBV28 and TRBJ1-1; D perhaps matches TRBD1 (5 bases). The V gene lost 2 bases and the J gene lost 4 bases, with 11 bases spanning the gap. The CDR3 totals 14 residues. Germline V gene sequence: CDR1 MDHEN, CDR2 SYDVKM. The CDR3 DNA reads TGTGCCAGCAGTTTAGAGCAGGGAGGCACTGAAGCTTTCTTT. Protein product: CASSLEQGGTEAFF.

This clonotype was seen at least ten times. The chain is built from TRBV30 and TRBJ2-7, with D tentatively TRBD1 or TRBD2 (6 bases each). With 0 bases removed from V and 6 bases from J, the gap between germline ends came to 12 bases. CDR3 length: 13 residues. Germline V CDR1 and CDR2: GTSNPN, SVGIG (reference sequence). The CDR3 nucleotides are TGTGCCTGGAGTGTACTCGGAGGGGGCGAGCAGTACTTC. It is translated as CAWSVLGGGEQYF.

The chain uses TRBV6-2 or TRBV6-3 and TRBJ2-7; D call uncertain. CDR3 length: 14 residues. CDR1 and CDR2 (germline): MNHEY, SVGEGT. Trimming stripped 3 bases from V and 3 bases from J, with 12 bases between. The CDR3 DNA reads as TGTGCCAGCAGTTATCCGGGTCCAAACTACGAGCAGTACTTC. Protein sequence: CASSYPGPNYEQYF.

Note on this clonotype: Since a much larger clone is just one base distant, this may be a read error. It is likely a read error, because the conserved phenylalanine at the end of the CDR3 is missing. The chain couples TRBV10-2 to TRBJ2-7, with no clear D. The CDR3 consists of 12 residues. Trimming pared 6 bases from V and 7 bases from J, leaving 13 bases between. The V gene's germline CDR1 is WSHSY and CDR2 SAAADI. The CDR3, as DNA: TGCGCCAGCAGCCTAGATTCGAGGGAGCAGTACCTC. This translates into CASSLDSREQYL.

At least ten counts were recorded for this clonotype. This chain uses TRBV29-1 with TRBJ2-1; TRBD1 is a possible D gene (6 bases). The V end lost 8 bases, the J end lost 1 base, and 12 bases lay between the germline ends. This CDR3 region has 13 residues. CDR1 is SQVTM, CDR2 ANQGSEA, per germline. The CDR3 region is CSSDRGSYNEQFF. Here the CDR3 DNA reads TGCAGCTCGGATAGGGGGTCCTACAATGAGCAGTTCTTC.

This chain joins TRBV7-8 and TRBJ2-7, with 7 bases identical to TRBD1. CDR1 and CDR2 from the germline V gene are SGHVS and FQNEAQ. The CDR3 loop spans 13 amino acids. Trimming took 4 bases from V and 5 from J; bases not matched to a gene: 5. The CDR3 sequence: CASSWGQINEQYF. For the CDR3, the DNA is TGTGCCAGCAGCTGGGGACAGATCAACGAGCAGTACTTC.

This clonotype has at least ten counts. V gene TRBV12-5 combines with J gene TRBJ1-5; D is uncertain. Per the germline V gene, CDR1 is LGHNT and CDR2 is FRNRAP. The CDR3 length is 15 residues. V dropped 5 bases and J dropped 1 base, with 12 bases sitting between them. The DNA for the CDR3 is TGTGCTAGTGGTCCCCCCCATACGAGCAATCAGCCCCAGCATTTT. Its protein product is CASGPPHTSNQPQHF.